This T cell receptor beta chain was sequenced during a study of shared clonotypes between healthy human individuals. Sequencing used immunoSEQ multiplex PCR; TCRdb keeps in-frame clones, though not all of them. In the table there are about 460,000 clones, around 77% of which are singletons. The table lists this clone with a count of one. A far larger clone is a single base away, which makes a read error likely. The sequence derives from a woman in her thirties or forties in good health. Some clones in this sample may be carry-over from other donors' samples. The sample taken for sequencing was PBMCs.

The CDR3 protein is CASSQVQRPDHGYTF. The CDR3 nucleotides read TGCGCCAGCAGCCAAGTACAACGGCCGGACCATGGCTACACCTTC. This chain connects TRBV4-1 to TRBJ1-2, with no clear D. Trimming cost V 1 base and J 6 bases, with 15 bases left between them. Germline CDR1 is MGHRA and CDR2 is YSYEKL. The length of the CDR3 is 15 residues.